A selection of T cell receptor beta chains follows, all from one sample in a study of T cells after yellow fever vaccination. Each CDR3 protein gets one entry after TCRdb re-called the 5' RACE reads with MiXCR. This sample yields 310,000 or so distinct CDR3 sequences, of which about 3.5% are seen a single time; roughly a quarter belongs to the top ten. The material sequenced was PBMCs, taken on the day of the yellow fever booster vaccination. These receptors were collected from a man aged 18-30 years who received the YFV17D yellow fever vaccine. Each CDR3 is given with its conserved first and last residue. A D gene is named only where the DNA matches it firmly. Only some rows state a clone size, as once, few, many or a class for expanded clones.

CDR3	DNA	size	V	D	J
CASSSDSDIQYF	TGCGCCAGCAGCTCCGACAGTGACATTCAGTACTTC	many	TRBV5-1	.	TRBJ2-4
CASSPLSSNTEAFF	TGTGCCAGCAGCCCCCTTAGTTCGAACACTGAAGCTTTCTTT	many	TRBV9	.	TRBJ1-1
CSATKDRVGSPLHF	TGCAGTGCTACTAAGGACAGGGTCGGATCACCCCTCCACTTT	few	TRBV20-1	TRBD1	TRBJ1-6
CASRTGLGEQYF	TGCGCCAGCAGAACAGGGTTGGGGGAGCAGTACTTC	.	TRBV5-1	.	TRBJ2-7
CASSPSLAGLAKNIQYF	TGTGCCAGCAGCCCCAGTCTAGCGGGACTAGCCAAAAACATTCAGTACTTC	many	TRBV7-9	TRBD2	TRBJ2-4
CASSLEARRDTEAFF	TGTGCCAGCAGCTTAGAGGCCAGAAGGGACACTGAAGCTTTCTTT	few	TRBV7-8	.	TRBJ1-1
CASSQDTGGKAPLHF	TGTGCCAGCAGCCAAGATACAGGGGGAAAGGCACCCCTCCACTTT	.	TRBV3-1	TRBD1	TRBJ1-6
CASSPRRGDTDTQYF	TGTGCCAGCAGCCCAAGGAGGGGGGACACAGATACGCAGTATTTT	.	TRBV4-2	.	TRBJ2-3
CSANPDREVKPQHF	TGCAGTGCTAACCCGGACAGGGAGGTAAAGCCCCAGCATTTT	.	TRBV20-1	TRBD1	TRBJ1-5
CSVVLTGVFTETQYF	TGCAGCGTTGTCCTGACAGGGGTGTTCACAGAGACCCAGTACTTC	many	TRBV29-1	TRBD1	TRBJ2-5
CASSEALGDSGYTF	TGTGCCAGCAGTGAAGCGCTCGGGGATTCTGGCTACACCTTC	many	TRBV6-1	.	TRBJ1-2
CASSQDRGADEQFF	TGCGCCAGCAGCCAAGATCGGGGGGCTGATGAGCAGTTCTTC	few	TRBV4-3	.	TRBJ2-1
CASSQDGIYNYGYTF	TGCGCCAGCAGCCAAGATGGGATTTACAACTATGGCTACACCTTC	many	TRBV4-3	.	TRBJ1-2
CRTSGGYNEQFF	TGCAGAACTAGCGGGGGCTACAATGAGCAGTTCTTC	.	TRBV20-1	TRBD2	TRBJ2-1
CASSIGTDYGYTF	TGTGCCAGTAGTATAGGGACCGACTATGGCTACACCTTC	few	TRBV19	.	TRBJ1-2
CASSYRTGDPSFF	TGTGCCAGCAGTTACCGGACAGGGGACCCCTCCTTCTTC	many	TRBV6-5	TRBD1	TRBJ2-5
CASSGPPPRGAGETQYF	TGTGCCAGCAGCGGACCACCTCCCCGGGGGGCCGGCGAGACCCAGTACTTC	.	TRBV7-2	.	TRBJ2-5
CASSEGLAGARGQFF	TGCGCCAGCAGCGAAGGACTAGCGGGGGCCCGAGGTCAGTTCTTC	many	TRBV4-1	TRBD2	TRBJ2-1
CASSPSGAKETQYF	TGTGCCAGCAGTCCGAGCGGGGCTAAAGAGACCCAGTACTTC	few	TRBV6-2/TRBV6-3	TRBD2	TRBJ2-5
CASSWKVADRGSINYGYTF	TGTGCCAGCAGCTGGAAGGTGGCGGACAGGGGGTCTATTAACTATGGCTACACCTTC	.	TRBV5-6	TRBD1	TRBJ1-2
CSNSGGGGGTDTQYF	TGCAGCAACTCCGGCGGGGGTGGGGGCACAGATACGCAGTATTTT	few	TRBV29-1	TRBD2	TRBJ2-3
CASSLSGVNTEAFF	TGCGCCAGCAGCCTTTCCGGGGTAAACACTGAAGCTTTCTTT	.	TRBV4-3	.	TRBJ1-1
CSVDRRQQETQYF	TGCAGCGTTGATCGGCGACAGCAAGAGACCCAGTACTTC	many	TRBV29-1	.	TRBJ2-5
CASSVGQYSNQPQHF	TGTGCCAGCAGTGTGGGACAGTATAGCAATCAGCCCCAGCATTTT	many	TRBV2	TRBD1	TRBJ1-5
CASRIAGNLGDEQFF	TGTGCCAGTAGGATTGCCGGGAACTTGGGGGATGAGCAGTTCTTC	few	TRBV19	.	TRBJ2-1
CSVEDRLAADTQYF	TGCAGCGTTGAAGATCGACTAGCAGCAGATACGCAGTATTTT	many	TRBV29-1	TRBD2	TRBJ2-3
CSAPSGGQETQYF	TGCAGTGCTCCTAGCGGGGGACAAGAGACCCAGTACTTC	many	TRBV20-1	TRBD2	TRBJ2-5
CSARDRGQPQHF	TGCAGTGCTAGAGATCGGGGTCAGCCCCAGCATTTT	many	TRBV20-1	.	TRBJ1-5
CASSLGGTGGYEQYF	TGTGCCAGCAGCTTGGGGGGAACAGGGGGCTACGAGCAGTACTTC	many	TRBV5-4	TRBD1	TRBJ2-7